Given below is one TCR beta chain in context. The antigen remains undetermined. This specimen belongs to a study of vaccination effects on CD4 cells after COVID-19. Study findings and constraints: Marked clonal contraction was seen in infection- and vaccine-induced clones late after vaccination.

Some clones are missing from TCRdb's copy, which holds only in-frame ones; the method was immunoSEQ multiplex PCR. This table has 37,000 or so clones, 65% to 70% appearing once. Isolating CD4+ T cells followed around nine days of culture. Testing of the vaccine recipients showed negative nucleocapsid antibodies and no prior SARS-CoV-2 infection. The source material was CD4+ T cells from PBMCs cultured without peptide, sampled before COVID-19 vaccination. This TCR was recovered from a human donor who received a COVID-19 vaccine.

CDR3: CASSLPSNRDYNEQFF. In DNA, the CDR3 is TGCGCCAGCAGCTTGCCATCCAACAGGGATTACAATGAGCAGTTCTTC. J is TRBJ2-1 and V is TRBV5-1, with D perhaps TRBD1 (6 bases). V lost 1 base, J lost 4 bases, and 15 bases lay in between. CDR1 is SGHRS and CDR2 is YFSETQ in the germline V gene. This CDR3 region has 16 residues.